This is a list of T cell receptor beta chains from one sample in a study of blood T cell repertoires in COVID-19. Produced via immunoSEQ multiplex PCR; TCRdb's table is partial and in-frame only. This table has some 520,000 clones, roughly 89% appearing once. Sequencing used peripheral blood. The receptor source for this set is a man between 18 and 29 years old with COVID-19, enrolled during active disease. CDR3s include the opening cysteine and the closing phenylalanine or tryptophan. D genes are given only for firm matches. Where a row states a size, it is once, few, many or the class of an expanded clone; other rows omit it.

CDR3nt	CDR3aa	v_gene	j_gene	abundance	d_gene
TGTGCCAGCAGTTTAAGACGACTTAGCAATCAGCCCCAGCATTTT	CASSLRRLSNQPQHF	TRBV28	TRBJ1-5	NA	NA
TGCGCCAGCAGGCTAGGGGGCTTGCAGTTCTTC	CASRLGGLQFF	TRBV5-1	TRBJ2-1	once	TRBD1
TGTGCCAGCAATTTCGGGGGGTACGAGCAGTACTTC	CASNFGGYEQYF	TRBV12-3/TRBV12-4	TRBJ2-7	NA	TRBD2
TGTGCCAGCAGCCAGGCGGGTAGCGGGATGGACAATGAGCAGTTCTTC	CASSQAGSGMDNEQFF	TRBV4-2	TRBJ2-1	NA	TRBD2
TGTGCCAGCAGCTCCCCCCGGGACAAGGGTAACTATGGCTACACCTTC	CASSSPRDKGNYGYTF	TRBV7-9	TRBJ1-2	NA	NA
TGTGCCAGTAGTACCAACTTGCTCGATACGCAGTATTTT	CASSTNLLDTQYF	TRBV19	TRBJ2-3	once	NA
TGCGCCAGCAGCTTGGGATGGGGACTGGACTACAATGAGCAGTTCTTC	CASSLGWGLDYNEQFF	TRBV5-1	TRBJ2-1	NA	NA
TGTGCCAGCTCACCACGGGCGGGAGGGAACACAGATACGCAGTATTTT	CASSPRAGGNTDTQYF	TRBV18	TRBJ2-3	NA	TRBD2
TGTGCCAGCAGACGGGGATTCTCTGGGGCCAACGTCCTGACTTTC	CASRRGFSGANVLTF	TRBV27	TRBJ2-6	NA	NA
TGTGCCTGGAACGCCTTAACATACAATGAGCAGTTCTTC	CAWNALTYNEQFF	TRBV30	TRBJ2-1	NA	NA
TGTGCCAGCAGGAGGGACAGTCCGTATGGCTACACCTTC	CASRRDSPYGYTF	TRBV6-4	TRBJ1-2	NA	TRBD1
TGTGCCAGCAGCCAGATGGGAGGGTCTGGGGCCAACGTCCTGACTTTC	CASSQMGGSGANVLTF	TRBV3-1/TRBV3-2	TRBJ2-6	once	TRBD2
TGTGCCAGTGGTCGTGGCCCACAAGAGACCCAGTACTTC	CASGRGPQETQYF	TRBV2	TRBJ2-5	NA	NA
TGTGCCAGCAGTGGCCTTGGACAGTTCAGCACAGATACGCAGTATTTT	CASSGLGQFSTDTQYF	TRBV6-1	TRBJ2-3	NA	NA
TGTGCCAGCAGCCCCCTCGACAGGTACGAGCAGTACTTC	CASSPLDRYEQYF	TRBV7-9	TRBJ2-7	NA	NA
TGTGCCAGCAGCAAGACAGGAGCCCAAGAGACCCAGTACTTC	CASSKTGAQETQYF	TRBV6-5	TRBJ2-5	NA	NA
TGTGCCAGCAGCCTGGGGGGGGGTACTGAAGCTTTCTTT	CASSLGGGTEAFF	TRBV27	TRBJ1-1	NA	NA
TGCGCCAGCAGCCCCGCGGCGGGGGCCACCACAGATACGCAGTATTTT	CASSPAAGATTDTQYF	TRBV4-1	TRBJ2-3	NA	NA
TGTGCCAGCAGTGTTACAGGGAACAACGAGCAGTACTTC	CASSVTGNNEQYF	TRBV2	TRBJ2-7	NA	NA
TGTGCCACGGGTGTGGGTCATGAGCAGTTCTTC	CATGVGHEQFF	TRBV12-3/TRBV12-4	TRBJ2-1	NA	NA
TGTGCCAGCAGCCACGAGCGGGAGGGTCGCTATGAGCAGTTCTTC	CASSHEREGRYEQFF	TRBV7-8	TRBJ2-1	NA	TRBD2
TGTGCCTGGAGTGTATCAGGGCTCGAGCAGTACTTC	CAWSVSGLEQYF	TRBV30	TRBJ2-7	NA	NA
TGTGCCAGCCACAGGGCCTCTGAAGCTTTCTTT	CASHRASEAFF	TRBV2	TRBJ1-1	NA	NA
TGCGCCAGCAGCCAACCGACAGGGGGTGACTATGGCTACACCTTC	CASSQPTGGDYGYTF	TRBV4-1	TRBJ1-2	NA	TRBD1
TGTGCCAGCAGCGCGTTTGGGACTACTAGCACAGATACGCAGTATTTT	CASSAFGTTSTDTQYF	TRBV2	TRBJ2-3	NA	TRBD2
TGTGCCAGCAGGCCTCTAGCGGGGGACACAGATACGCAGTATTTT	CASRPLAGDTDTQYF	TRBV2	TRBJ2-3	NA	TRBD2
TGTGCCAGTTCTTCGAGCGGGAATGAGAACAATGAGCAGTTCTTC	CASSSSGNENNEQFF	TRBV19	TRBJ2-1	NA	TRBD2
TGCGCCAGCAGCAAAGTACTAACAGGAAACTACGAGCAGTACTTC	CASSKVLTGNYEQYF	TRBV4-1	TRBJ2-7	NA	NA
TGCGCCAGCAGCTTGGGGACAGTGGGAACCGGGGAGCTGTTTTTT	CASSLGTVGTGELFF	TRBV5-1	TRBJ2-2	NA	NA
TGTGCCACCAGCAGACCGCCGGGACAGGGATTTGTCAACACTGAAGCTTTCTTT	CATSRPPGQGFVNTEAFF	TRBV15	TRBJ1-1	once	TRBD1
TGTGCCAGCAGTTCCCCGGGAGGGCCAAACACCGGGGAGCTGTTTTTT	CASSSPGGPNTGELFF	TRBV27	TRBJ2-2	NA	TRBD2
TGTGCCAGCAGCTTACCTGGAGAGGAGGACAGTCCCTATGGCTACACCTTC	CASSLPGEEDSPYGYTF	TRBV13	TRBJ1-2	NA	NA
TGTGCCAGCAGCTTGGACTCTCGCTCCTACGAGCAGTACTTC	CASSLDSRSYEQYF	TRBV5-4	TRBJ2-7	NA	NA
TGTGCCAGCAGCTCCACTCTAGCGGGAGTTCAGGACGAGCAGTACTTC	CASSSTLAGVQDEQYF	TRBV28	TRBJ2-7	few	TRBD2
TGTGCCAGCAGCTTCGGGACAGGGGGAAACTATGGCTACACCTTC	CASSFGTGGNYGYTF	TRBV11-2	TRBJ1-2	NA	TRBD1
TGTGCCAGCAGCTTAGGCCAGGGCCACAATGAGCAGTTCTTC	CASSLGQGHNEQFF	TRBV7-3	TRBJ2-1	many	NA
TGTGCCATCAGTGAAGGACTTCCTTACGAGCAGTACTTC	CAISEGLPYEQYF	TRBV10-3	TRBJ2-7	NA	NA
TGTGCCAGCAGCTTTGGGGAGCGGGTTGGGGAGACCCAGTACTTC	CASSFGERVGETQYF	TRBV11-3	TRBJ2-5	NA	NA
TGTGCCTGGAGGATGAGTTACGAGCAGTACTTC	CAWRMSYEQYF	TRBV30	TRBJ2-7	NA	NA
TGTGCCAGCAGTTACGTCACACAGGGGTTCATGAACACTGAAGCTTTCTTT	CASSYVTQGFMNTEAFF	TRBV6-7	TRBJ1-1	once	TRBD1
TGTGCCAGCAGCACTACTCAAACGGGACACTCCTACGAGCAGTACTTC	CASSTTQTGHSYEQYF	TRBV13	TRBJ2-7	NA	NA
TGTGCCAGCAGCCGCCGGGGATTCAATCAGCCCCAGCATTTT	CASSRRGFNQPQHF	TRBV14	TRBJ1-5	NA	NA
TGTGCCAGCAGCTCTGGACTAGCAGGAAATGAGCAGTTCTTC	CASSSGLAGNEQFF	TRBV6-5	TRBJ2-1	NA	TRBD2
TGCGCCAGCAGTGAGACTAGCACAGATACGCAGTATTTT	CASSETSTDTQYF	TRBV10-1	TRBJ2-3	NA	NA
TGTGCCAGCAGCCCACAGTATAGCAATCAGCCCCAGCATTTT	CASSPQYSNQPQHF	TRBV6-5	TRBJ1-5	few	NA
TGTGCCAGCAGTTATCTAGGGGCGAACACTGAAGCTTTCTTT	CASSYLGANTEAFF	TRBV6-6	TRBJ1-1	NA	NA
TGTGCCAGTAGTATAGGCGGAACAGGGGGCCTTGAGACCCAGTACTTC	CASSIGGTGGLETQYF	TRBV19	TRBJ2-5	NA	TRBD1
TGTGCCAGCAGCTTGGGGGACAGCACAGTCTCGCCCCAGCATTTT	CASSLGDSTVSPQHF	TRBV5-5	TRBJ1-5	once	TRBD1
TGCAGCGTTGAAGATGGTGGTAGCGGGGAGACCCAGTACTTC	CSVEDGGSGETQYF	TRBV29-1	TRBJ2-5	NA	TRBD2
TGTGCCAGCATGTTGGAAGGACAGGGGGCGATCTATGGCTACACCTTC	CASMLEGQGAIYGYTF	TRBV7-9	TRBJ1-2	NA	TRBD1
TGTGCCACCAGCAGGGACTTCGAGGAGACCCAGTACTTC	CATSRDFEETQYF	TRBV15	TRBJ2-5	NA	NA
TGCGCCAGCAGTTTGAGACAGGGGGCGTGGGTAGTGAACACTGAAGCTTTCTTT	CASSLRQGAWVVNTEAFF	TRBV10-2	TRBJ1-1	once	TRBD1